This entry features one TCR beta chain sequence. CDR3 length: 14 residues. Trimming pared 4 bases from V and 4 bases from J, leaving 16 bases between. Germline CDR1 reads GTSNPN; CDR2 reads SVGIG (reference sequence). This sample was included in a study of blood T cell repertoires in COVID-19. Study summary: T cells, B-cell-depleted T cells, or PBMCs provided the cDNA or gDNA that served as material.

This table comes from immunoSEQ multiplex PCR, and its TCRdb copy is limited to in-frame clones, with some not included. The table lists around 130,000 clones, around 89% of them singletons. Sequencing input: peripheral blood. This sequence was found in a man aged 50-60 years with active or convalescent COVID-19. The chain combines TRBV30 with TRBJ1-1; TRBD1 is a possible D gene (6 bases). CDR3 protein: CAWTRGEVPTEAFF. The CDR3 bases are TGTGCCTGGACCAGGGGAGAGGTTCCCACTGAAGCTTTCTTT.